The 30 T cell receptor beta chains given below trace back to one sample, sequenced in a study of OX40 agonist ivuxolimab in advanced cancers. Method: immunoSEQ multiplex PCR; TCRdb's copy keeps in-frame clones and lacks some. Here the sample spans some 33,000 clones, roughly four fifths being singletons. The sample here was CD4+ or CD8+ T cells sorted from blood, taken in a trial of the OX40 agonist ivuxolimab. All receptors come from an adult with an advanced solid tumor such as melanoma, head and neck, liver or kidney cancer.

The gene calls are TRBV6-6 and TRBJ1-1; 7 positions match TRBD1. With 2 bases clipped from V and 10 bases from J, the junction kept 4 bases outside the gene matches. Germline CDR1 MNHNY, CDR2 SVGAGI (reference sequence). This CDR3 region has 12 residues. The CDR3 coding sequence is TGTGCCAGCAGTTACGGGCCAGGGGGAGCTTTCTTT. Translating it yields CASSYGPGGAFF.

As DNA, the CDR3 is TGTGCCACCAGCAGAGGGATGGCTTTCGAGCAGTACTTC. The encoded protein is CATSRGMAFEQYF. V gene TRBV15 combines with J gene TRBJ2-7; D unresolved. Germline lookup yields CDR1 LNHNV and CDR2 YYDKDF (reference sequence). This CDR3 is 13 amino acids long. V was clipped by 1 base and J by 6 bases, with 10 bases between them. The full variable domain, in which reference TRBV15 and TRBJ2-7 provide the parts outside the CDR3, is DAMVIQNPRYQVTQFGKPVTLSCSQTLNHNVMYWYQQKSSQAPKLLFHYYDKDFNNEADTPDNFQSRRPNTSFCFLDIRSPGLGDTAMYLCATSRGMAFEQYFGPGTRLTVT.

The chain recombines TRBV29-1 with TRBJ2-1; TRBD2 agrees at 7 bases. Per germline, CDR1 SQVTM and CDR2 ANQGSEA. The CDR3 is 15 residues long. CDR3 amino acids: CTTRGGRGVDNEQFF. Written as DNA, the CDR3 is TGCACCACTCGGGGAGGGCGCGGGGTGGACAATGAGCAGTTCTTC.

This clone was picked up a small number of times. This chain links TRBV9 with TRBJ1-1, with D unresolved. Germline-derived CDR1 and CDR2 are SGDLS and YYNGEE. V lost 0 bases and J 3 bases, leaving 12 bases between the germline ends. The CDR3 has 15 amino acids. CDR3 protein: CASSVATGGHTEAFF. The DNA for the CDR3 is TGTGCCAGCAGCGTAGCTACCGGCGGGCACACTGAAGCTTTCTTT.

CDR3 region: CASSEAGTGGYEQYF. CDR3 bases: TGTGCCAGCAGTGAAGCTGGGACAGGGGGCTACGAGCAGTACTTC. The genes are TRBV6-1 and TRBJ2-7, with 11 bases identical to TRBD1. The germline V gene encodes CDR1 MNHNS and CDR2 SASEGT. Losses at the gene ends were 0 bases for V and 3 bases for J; bases not matched to a gene: 1. The CDR3 consists of 15 residues.

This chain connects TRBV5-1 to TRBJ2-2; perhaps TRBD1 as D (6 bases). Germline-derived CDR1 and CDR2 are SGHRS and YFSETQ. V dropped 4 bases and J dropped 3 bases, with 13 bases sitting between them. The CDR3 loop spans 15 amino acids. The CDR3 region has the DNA TGCGCCAGCAGCCCGAAGGCAGGGGACACCGGGGAGCTGTTTTTT. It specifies CASSPKAGDTGELFF.

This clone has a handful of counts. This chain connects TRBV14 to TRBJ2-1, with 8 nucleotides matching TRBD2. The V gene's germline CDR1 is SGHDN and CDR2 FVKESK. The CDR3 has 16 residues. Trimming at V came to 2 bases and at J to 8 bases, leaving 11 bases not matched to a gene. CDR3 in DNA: TGTGCCAGCAGCCAACAAAACGGGGGGGTACACTATGAGCAGTTCTTC. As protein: CASSQQNGGVHYEQFF.

CDR3 protein: CASSEGQRFYGYTF. Written as DNA, the CDR3 is TGTGCCAGCAGTGAAGGTCAGAGATTCTATGGCTACACCTTC. This chain joins TRBV6-4 and TRBJ1-2, with D unclear. The CDR3 loop spans 14 amino acids. Germline CDR1 MRHNA, CDR2 SNTAGT. Trimming cost V 3 bases and J 4 bases, with 12 bases left between them.

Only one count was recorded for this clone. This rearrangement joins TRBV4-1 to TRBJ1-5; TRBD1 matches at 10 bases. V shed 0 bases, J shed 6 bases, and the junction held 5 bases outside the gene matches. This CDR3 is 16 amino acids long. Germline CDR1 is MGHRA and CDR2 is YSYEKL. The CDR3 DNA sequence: TGCGCCAGCAGCCAAGAGACAGGGGGCGCTTTTCAGCCCCAGCATTTT. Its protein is CASSQETGGAFQPQHF.

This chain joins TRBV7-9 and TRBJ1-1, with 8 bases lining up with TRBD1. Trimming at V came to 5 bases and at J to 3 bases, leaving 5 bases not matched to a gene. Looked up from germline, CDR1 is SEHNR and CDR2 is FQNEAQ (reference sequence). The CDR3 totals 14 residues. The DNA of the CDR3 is TGTGCCAGCAGCCTACAGGGGGGGTACACTGAAGCTTTCTTT. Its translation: CASSLQGGYTEAFF. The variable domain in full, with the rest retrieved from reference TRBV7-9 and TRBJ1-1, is DTGVSQNPRHKITKRGQNVTFRCDPISEHNRLYWYRQTLGQGPEFLTYFQNEAQLEKSRLLSDRFSAERPKGSFSTLEIQRTEQGDSAMYLCASSLQGGYTEAFFGQGTRLTVV.

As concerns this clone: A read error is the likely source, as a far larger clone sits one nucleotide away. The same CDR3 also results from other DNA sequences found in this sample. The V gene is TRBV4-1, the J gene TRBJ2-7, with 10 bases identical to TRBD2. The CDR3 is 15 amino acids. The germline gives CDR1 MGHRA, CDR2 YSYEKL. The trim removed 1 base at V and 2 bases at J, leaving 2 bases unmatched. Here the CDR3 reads CASSQGSGGAYEQYF. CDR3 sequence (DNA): TGCGCCAGCAGCCAAGGGAGCGGGGGGGCCTACGAGCAGTACTTC.

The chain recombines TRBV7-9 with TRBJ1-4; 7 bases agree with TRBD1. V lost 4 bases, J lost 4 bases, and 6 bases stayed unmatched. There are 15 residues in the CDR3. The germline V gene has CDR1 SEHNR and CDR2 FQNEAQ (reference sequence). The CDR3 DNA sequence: TGTGCCAGCAGCTCCACAGGGGCCCTTAATGAAAAACTGTTTTTT. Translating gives CASSSTGALNEKLFF.

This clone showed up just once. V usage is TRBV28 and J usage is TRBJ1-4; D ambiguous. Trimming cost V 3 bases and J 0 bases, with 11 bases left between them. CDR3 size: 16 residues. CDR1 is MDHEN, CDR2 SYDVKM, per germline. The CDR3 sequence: CASSFYTVATNEKLFF. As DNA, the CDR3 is TGTGCCAGCAGTTTTTATACGGTTGCAACTAATGAAAAACTGTTTTTT.

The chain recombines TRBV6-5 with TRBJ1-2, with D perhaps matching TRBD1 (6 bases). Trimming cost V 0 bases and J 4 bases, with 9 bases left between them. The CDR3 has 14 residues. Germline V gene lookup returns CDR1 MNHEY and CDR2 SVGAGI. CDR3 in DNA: TGTGCCAGCAGTTACTCAGGGACATCCTATGGCTACACCTTC. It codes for CASSYSGTSYGYTF.

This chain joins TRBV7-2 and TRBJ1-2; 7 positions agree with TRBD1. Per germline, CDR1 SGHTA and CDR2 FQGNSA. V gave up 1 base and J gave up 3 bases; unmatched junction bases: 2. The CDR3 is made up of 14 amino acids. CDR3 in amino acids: CASSLGGTDYGYTF. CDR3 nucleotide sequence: TGTGCCAGCAGCTTAGGAGGGACAGACTATGGCTACACCTTC.

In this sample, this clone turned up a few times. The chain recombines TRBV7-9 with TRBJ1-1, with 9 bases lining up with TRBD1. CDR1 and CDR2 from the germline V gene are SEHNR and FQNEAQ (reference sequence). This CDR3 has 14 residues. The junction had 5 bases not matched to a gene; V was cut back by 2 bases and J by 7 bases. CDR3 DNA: TGTGCCAGCAGCTTAAATGCGGGACAGGGTGAAGCTTTCTTT. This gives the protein CASSLNAGQGEAFF.

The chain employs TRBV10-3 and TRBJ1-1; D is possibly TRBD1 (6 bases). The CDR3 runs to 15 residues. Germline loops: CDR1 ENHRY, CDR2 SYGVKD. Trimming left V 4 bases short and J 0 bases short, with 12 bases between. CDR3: CAISGIQGMNTEAFF. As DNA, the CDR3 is TGTGCCATCAGTGGTATACAGGGAATGAACACTGAAGCTTTCTTT.

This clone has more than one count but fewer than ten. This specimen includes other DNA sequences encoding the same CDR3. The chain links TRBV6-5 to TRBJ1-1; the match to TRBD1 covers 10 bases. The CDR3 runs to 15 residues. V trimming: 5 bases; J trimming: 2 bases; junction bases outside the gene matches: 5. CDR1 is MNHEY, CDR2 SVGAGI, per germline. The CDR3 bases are TGTGCCAGCAGTCCGCGGGACAGGGGAAACACTGAAGCTTTCTTT. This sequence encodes CASSPRDRGNTEAFF.

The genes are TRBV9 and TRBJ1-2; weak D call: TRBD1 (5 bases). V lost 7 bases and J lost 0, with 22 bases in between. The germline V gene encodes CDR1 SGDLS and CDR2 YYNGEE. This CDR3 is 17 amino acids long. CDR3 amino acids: CASPRSGGGRANYGYTF. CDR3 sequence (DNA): TGTGCCAGCCCAAGGAGCGGGGGAGGGAGGGCTAACTATGGCTACACCTTC.

Written as DNA, the CDR3 is TGTGCCAGCAGCTCCCTTGTTGGAGGCCAGACCCAGTACTTC. Amino acids: CASSSLVGGQTQYF. The chain couples TRBV5-6 to TRBJ2-5; the D gene is possibly TRBD2 (5 bases). This CDR3 comprises 14 residues. V lost 3 bases and J 6 bases, leaving 15 bases between the germline ends. Germline V gene sequence: CDR1 SGHDT, CDR2 YYEEEE.

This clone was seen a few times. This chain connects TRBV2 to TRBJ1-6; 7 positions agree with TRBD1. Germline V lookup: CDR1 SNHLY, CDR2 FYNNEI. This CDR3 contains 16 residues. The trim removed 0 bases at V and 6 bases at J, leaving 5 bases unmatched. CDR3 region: CASSEARGQANSPLHF. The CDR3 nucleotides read TGTGCCAGCAGTGAAGCCAGAGGACAGGCTAATTCACCCCTCCACTTT.

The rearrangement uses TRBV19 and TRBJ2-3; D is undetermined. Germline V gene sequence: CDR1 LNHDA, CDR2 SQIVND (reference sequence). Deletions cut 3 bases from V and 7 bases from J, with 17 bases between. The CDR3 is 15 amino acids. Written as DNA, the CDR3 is TGTGCCAGTAGTATTCATGGCACATATCCAAATACGCAGTATTTT. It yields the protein CASSIHGTYPNTQYF.

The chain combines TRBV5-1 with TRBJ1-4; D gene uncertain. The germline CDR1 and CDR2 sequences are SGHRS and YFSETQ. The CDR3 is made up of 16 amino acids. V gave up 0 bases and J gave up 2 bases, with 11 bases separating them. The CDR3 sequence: CASSLGHSGTNEKLFF. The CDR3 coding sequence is TGCGCCAGCAGCTTGGGACACTCCGGTACTAATGAAAAACTGTTTTTT.

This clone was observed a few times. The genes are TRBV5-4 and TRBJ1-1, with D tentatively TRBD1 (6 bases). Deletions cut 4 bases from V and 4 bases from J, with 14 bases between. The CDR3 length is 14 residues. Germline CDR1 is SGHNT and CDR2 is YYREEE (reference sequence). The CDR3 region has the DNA TGTGCCAGCAGCCTGGACAGCTGGGTCACTGAAGCTTTCTTT. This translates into CASSLDSWVTEAFF. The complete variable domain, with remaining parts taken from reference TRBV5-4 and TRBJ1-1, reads ETGVTQSPTHLIKTRGQQVTLRCSSQSGHNTVSWYQQALGQGPQFIFQYYREEENGRGNFPPRFSGLQFPNYSSELNVNALELDDSALYLCASSLDSWVTEAFFGQGTRLTVV.

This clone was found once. CDR3 protein: CASSAWDRGSEAFF. The CDR3 DNA reads as TGTGCCAGCTCAGCCTGGGACAGGGGGTCTGAAGCTTTCTTT. The V call is TRBV18, the J call TRBJ1-1; 11 bases align to TRBD1. Germline CDR1 is KGHSH and CDR2 is LQKENI. The CDR3 is 14 amino acids. The junction had 5 bases not matched to a gene; V was cut back by 5 bases and J by 6 bases. The variable domain in full, with the rest retrieved from reference TRBV18 and TRBJ1-1, is NAGVMQNPRHLVRRRGQEARLRCSPMKGHSHVYWYRQLPEEGLKFMVYLQKENIIDESGMPKERFSAEFPKEGPSILRIQQVVRGDSAAYFCASSAWDRGSEAFFGQGTRLTVV.

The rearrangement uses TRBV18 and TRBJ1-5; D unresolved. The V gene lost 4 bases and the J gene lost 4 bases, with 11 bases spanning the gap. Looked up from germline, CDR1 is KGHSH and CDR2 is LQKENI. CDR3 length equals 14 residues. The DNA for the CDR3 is TGTGCCAGCTCACTCCAGGAAGTAAATCAGCCCCAGCATTTT. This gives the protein CASSLQEVNQPQHF.

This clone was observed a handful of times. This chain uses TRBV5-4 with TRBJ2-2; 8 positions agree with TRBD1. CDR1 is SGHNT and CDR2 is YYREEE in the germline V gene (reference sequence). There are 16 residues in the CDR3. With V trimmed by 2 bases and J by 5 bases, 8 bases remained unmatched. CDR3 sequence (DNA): TGTGCCAGCAGCTTCATAGGACAGGGTAATACCGGGGAGCTGTTTTTT. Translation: CASSFIGQGNTGELFF.

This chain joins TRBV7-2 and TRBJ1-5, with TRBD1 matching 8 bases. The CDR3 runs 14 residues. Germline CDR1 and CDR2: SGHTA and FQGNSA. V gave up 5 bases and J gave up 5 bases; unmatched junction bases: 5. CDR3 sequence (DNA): TGTGCCAGCAGCATATGGGGACAGGATCAGCCCCAGCATTTT. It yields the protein CASSIWGQDQPQHF. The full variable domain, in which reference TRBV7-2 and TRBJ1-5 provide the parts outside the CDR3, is GAGVSQSPSNKVTEKGKDVELRCDPISGHTALYWYRQSLGQGLEFLIYFQGNSAPDKSGLPSDRFSAERTGGSVSTLTIQRTQQEDSAVYLCASSIWGQDQPQHFGDGTRLSIL.

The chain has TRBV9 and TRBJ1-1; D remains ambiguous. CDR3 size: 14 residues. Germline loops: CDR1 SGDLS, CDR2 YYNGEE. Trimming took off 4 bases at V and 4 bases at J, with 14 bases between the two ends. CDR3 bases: TGTGCCAGCAGCCCGATGTCCTTTCCCACTGAAGCTTTCTTT. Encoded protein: CASSPMSFPTEAFF.

The CDR3 nucleotides are TGTGCCAGTAGCCCACAGGGGCTCTATGGCTACACCTTC. As protein: CASSPQGLYGYTF. V is TRBV19 and J is TRBJ1-2, with TRBD1 matching over 7 bases. CDR3 length: 13 amino acids. With V trimmed by 6 bases and J by 4 bases, 5 bases remained unmatched. Germline CDR1 is LNHDA and CDR2 is SQIVND (reference sequence).